Below are 12 T cell receptor beta chains sequenced from a single sample in a study of cytomegalovirus exposure and HLA in healthy donors. PCR employed 60 Vbeta and 13 Jbeta primers. Only in-frame clones appear in the TCRdb table, and some are missing; sequencing was by immunoSEQ multiplex PCR. The sample shows about 100,000 clones, less than 85% of them seen only once. Sequenced input: PBMCs. The receptors come from a woman in her sixties or seventies in good health and CMV-seropositive.

CDR3 in amino acids: CASSGQGGDTEAFF. The CDR3 DNA reads as TGTGCCAGCAGTGGGCAGGGAGGGGACACTGAAGCTTTCTTT. The rearrangement joins TRBV6-1 to TRBJ1-1, with D perhaps matching TRBD1 (5 bases). With 4 bases removed from V and 3 bases from J, the gap between germline ends came to 12 bases. CDR3 length: 14 amino acids. Germline CDR1 and CDR2: MNHNS and SASEGT.

In this sample, this clone turned up a few times. The chain joins TRBV5-1 to TRBJ1-1; D might be TRBD1 (6 bases). V lost 4 bases to trimming and J lost 3 bases, with 16 bases between them. The CDR3 spans 15 residues. The germline gives CDR1 SGHRS, CDR2 YFSETQ. The CDR3: CASSPGGGGYTEAFF. CDR3 DNA: TGCGCCAGCAGCCCCGGCGGGGGGGGCTACACTGAAGCTTTCTTT.

V and J are TRBV5-1 and TRBJ2-1; D is perhaps TRBD2 (5 bases). The germline V and J ends were trimmed by 0 bases and 8 bases, with 15 bases remaining between them. Germline V gives CDR1 SGHRS, CDR2 YFSETQ. This CDR3 is 15 amino acids long. CDR3 nucleotide sequence: TGCGCCAGCAGCTTGGAGCGGTTGGGTCGGGATGAGCAGTTCTTC. Its protein is CASSLERLGRDEQFF.

The chain's CDR3 is CAWRSSGRFEQFF. DNA for the CDR3: TGTGCCTGGAGGAGTAGCGGGAGGTTTGAGCAGTTCTTC. This chain connects TRBV30 to TRBJ2-1; 10 bases agree with TRBD2. Germline values: CDR1 GTSNPN, CDR2 SVGIG (reference sequence). With 3 bases clipped from V and 9 bases from J, the junction kept 5 bases outside the gene matches. The CDR3 contains 13 residues.

The V gene is TRBV18, the J gene TRBJ2-4; 7 bases agree with TRBD1. With 4 bases clipped from V and 4 bases from J, the junction kept 1 base outside the gene matches. Germline V lookup: CDR1 KGHSH, CDR2 LQKENI. There are 13 residues in the CDR3. The CDR3 region has the DNA TGTGCCAGCTCACTGGGACAGAAAAACATTCAGTACTTC. Its translation: CASSLGQKNIQYF.

The gene calls are TRBV25-1 and TRBJ2-5; 7 nucleotides match TRBD2. TRBJ2-7 matches the DNA end more closely, so the J call is doubtful. Germline loops: CDR1 MGHDK, CDR2 SYGVNS. The CDR3 is made up of 15 amino acids. CDR3 protein: CASRPSREPTYEQYF. The DNA of the CDR3 is TGTGCCAGCAGGCCCTCGCGGGAGCCTACCTACGAGCAGTACTTC.

V usage is TRBV29-1 and J usage is TRBJ2-3; 13 bases align to TRBD2. The CDR3 contains 16 residues. The V gene end was trimmed by 8 bases and the J gene end by 4 bases; junction bases not matched to a gene: 12. Germline values: CDR1 SQVTM, CDR2 ANQGSEA. CDR3 amino acids: CSSGGRTSGSSDTQYF. The DNA of the CDR3 is TGCAGCTCGGGAGGTAGGACTAGCGGGAGCTCAGATACGCAGTATTTT.

This rearrangement joins TRBV19 to TRBJ1-2; 11 positions agree with TRBD1. The length of the CDR3 is 14 residues. With 5 bases clipped from V and 5 bases from J, the junction kept 4 bases outside the gene matches. The germline V gene encodes CDR1 LNHDA and CDR2 SQIVND (reference sequence). DNA for the CDR3: TGTGCCAGTAGTCCCCGGGACAGGGGGTATGGCTACACCTTC. Translated: CASSPRDRGYGYTF.

The DNA of the CDR3 is TGTGCCAGCAGTTTGGGACAGGGACGGGAGACCCAGTACTTC. As protein: CASSLGQGRETQYF. This chain connects TRBV27 to TRBJ2-5; 9 bases match TRBD1. V shed 3 bases and J 5 bases; nucleotides not matched to a gene: 4. This CDR3 is built from 14 residues. Per the germline V gene, CDR1 is MNHEY and CDR2 is SMNVEV (reference sequence).

This clone was detected only a few times. This chain links TRBV7-6 with TRBJ2-3; 8 bases line up with TRBD1. Per germline, CDR1 SGHVS and CDR2 FNYEAQ. The V and J ends lost 4 bases and 3 bases, in that order; junction bases with no gene match: 9. The CDR3 consists of 16 residues. CDR3 sequence reads: CASSSQQGALTDTQYF. The CDR3 region has the DNA TGTGCCAGCAGCTCCCAGCAGGGGGCATTAACAGATACGCAGTATTTT.

Only a few counts were recorded for this clone. Its ends do not fully match the called genes, so a read error is possible. The chain links TRBV6-1 to TRBJ1-5; 7 bases fit TRBD1. Germline V gene lookup returns CDR1 MNHNS and CDR2 SASEGT. The CDR3 extends over 12 amino acids. This chain's CDR3 is CASRDRAQPQHF. As DNA, the CDR3 is TGTGCCAGCCGTGACAGGGCACAGCCCCAGCATTTT.

This chain links TRBV18 with TRBJ2-7; the match to TRBD1 covers 8 bases. In germline, CDR1 is KGHSH, CDR2 LQKENI. With V trimmed by 6 bases and J by 6 bases, 4 bases remained unmatched. This CDR3 has 12 residues. The CDR3: CASSTGVGEQYF. Written as DNA, the CDR3 is TGTGCCAGCTCGACAGGGGTCGGCGAGCAGTACTTC.